The T cell receptor (beta chain) described here comes from a study of T cell repertoires in cytomegalovirus infection. As for the study in general: Well-studied HLA-B-restricted epitopes and recently identified HLA-C-restricted epitopes of CMV were both used in the study. Public TCR beta signatures provided an indication of both CMV infection and a matching HLA type.

Germline CDR1 and CDR2: SGHDN and FVKESK. The CDR3 consists of 14 residues. V lost 0 bases, J lost 7 bases, and 12 bases lay in between. Study-wide results and limits: Carriage of CMV together with the relevant HLA was identifiable through cumulative public TCR beta family frequency. Dominant in the ex vivo response were TCR beta clonotypes restricted by HLA-C and specific for CMV.

Each CDR3 protein gets one entry after TCRdb re-called the reads with MiXCR. The data show hundreds of thousands of distinct CDR3 sequences, roughly 30% seen once. About this clonotype itself: Its antigen is not identified.

The chain joins TRBV14 to TRBJ1-1; D not resolved. The sample in question was cultured CD8+ T cells from PBMCs, obtained from culture after CMV antigen stimulation. The TCR originated in a human donor in good health (CMV status not recorded). Some clones in this sample may be carry-over from other donors' samples. This chain's CDR3 is CASSQDGVFGEAFF. The CDR3 nucleotides are TGTGCCAGCAGCCAAGATGGAGTATTTGGTGAAGCTTTCTTT.